This TCR beta chain was recovered during a study of T cell responses to AZD1222 COVID-19 vaccine. Study results and limitations: Clonal diversity was possibly underestimated, and white British individuals and females predominated among donors. After the peak T cell response, and only then, were repertoires sampled. Two doses of AZD1222 preceded a rise in Spike-specific TCR breadth and depth. A reported finding is that nearly half of spike-specific TCRs target unmutated variant regions.

Some clones are missing from TCRdb's copy, which holds only in-frame ones; the method was immunoSEQ multiplex PCR. The repertoire holds some 120,000 clones, with around 89% as singletons. This clone was recorded once. Its antigen is not identified. The V gene's germline CDR1 is LNHDA and CDR2 SQIVND (reference sequence). The CDR3 contains 15 residues. V lost 3 bases to trimming and J lost 4 bases, with 13 bases between them. The chain couples TRBV19 to TRBJ1-5; D gene unclear. The sequences come from peripheral blood, collected on day 0 of MenACWY control vaccination. The receptor comes from an adult in good health. This CDR3 is CASSMPPDGNQPQHF. Here the CDR3 DNA reads TGTGCCAGTAGTATGCCCCCGGACGGAAATCAGCCCCAGCATTTT.